One sample yielded the 10 T cell receptor beta chains listed below, sequenced in a study of shared clonotypes between healthy human individuals. TCRdb's table, derived via immunoSEQ multiplex PCR, lists solely in-frame clones and lacks some. The data contain around 690,000 clones, about 90% of them seen just once; the ten biggest clones take up 34%. Source material: memory CD8+ T cells from PBMCs. Described subset: CD45RO+ cells pooled with CCR7-negative TemRA cells. The source of these receptors is a young man in good health. Some clones in this sample may be carry-over from other donors' samples.

The genes are TRBV5-6 and TRBJ1-1; D may be TRBD1 (6 bases). The CDR3 is 16 amino acids. Trimming shortened V by 4 bases and J by 0 bases, and 16 bases separated the two germline ends. The germline CDR1 and CDR2 sequences are SGHDT and YYEEEE. The CDR3 loop is CASSTAGHLLNTEAFF. As DNA, the CDR3 is TGTGCCAGCAGCACCGCGGGACACTTATTGAACACTGAAGCTTTCTTT.

The chain couples TRBV4-1 to TRBJ2-1, with D tentatively TRBD1 (6 bases). Germline assignment: CDR1 MGHRA and CDR2 YSYEKL. The CDR3 has 11 amino acids. The V and J ends lost 3 bases and 10 bases respectively, with 7 bases between them. CDR3 protein: CASSHGQEQFF. The CDR3, as DNA: TGCGCCAGCAGCCACGGACAGGAGCAGTTCTTC.

V usage is TRBV29-1 and J usage is TRBJ1-4; D unclear. V was trimmed by 6 bases and J by 1 base, leaving 15 bases between them. The CDR3 totals 15 residues. Per the germline V gene, CDR1 is SQVTM and CDR2 is ANQGSEA. In DNA, the CDR3 is TGCAGCGTCGCTTCGAGGACGGGAACTAATGAAAAACTGTTTTTT. Protein sequence: CSVASRTGTNEKLFF.

Notes on this clone: Other nucleotide sequences in the sample specify the same CDR3. This chain links TRBV6-6 with TRBJ2-7, with a possible D match to TRBD1 (6 bases). The germline V and J ends were trimmed by 2 bases and 4 bases, with 9 bases remaining between them. This CDR3 spans 13 amino acids. CDR1 and CDR2 from the germline V gene are MNHNY and SVGAGI (reference sequence). The chain's CDR3 is CASSYGTLYEQYF. The CDR3 DNA follows: TGTGCCAGCAGTTACGGGACACTATACGAGCAGTACTTC.

This chain connects TRBV5-1 to TRBJ1-1; D call uncertain. V shed 1 base and J shed 2 bases, with 9 bases lying between them. This CDR3 spans 14 amino acids. Germline V CDR1 and CDR2: SGHRS, YFSETQ. Here the CDR3 DNA reads TGCGCCAGCAGCTTGTTAATCAGAAACACTGAAGCTTTCTTT. It is translated as CASSLLIRNTEAFF.

The V call is TRBV5-1, the J call TRBJ2-7, with TRBD1 matching over 10 bases. Germline V gene sequence: CDR1 SGHRS, CDR2 YFSETQ. The CDR3 runs 16 residues. Trimming took 4 bases from V and 4 from J; bases not matched to a gene: 11. CDR3 sequence (DNA): TGCGCCAGCAGCACGTGGACAGGGGGTAGGGCTTACGAGCAGTACTTC. Translation: CASSTWTGGRAYEQYF.

The chain recombines TRBV6-5 with TRBJ2-1; D is unclear. Germline CDR1 reads MNHEY; CDR2 reads SVGAGI. V was cut by 6 bases and J by 8 bases, with 11 bases left in between. This CDR3 comprises 12 residues. In DNA, the CDR3 is TGTGCCAGCAGCCCCCCGTCACATGAGCAGTTCTTC. Translation: CASSPPSHEQFF.

This chain uses TRBV28 with TRBJ1-2, with D maybe TRBD1 (5 bases). Looked up from germline, CDR1 is MDHEN and CDR2 is SYDVKM. This CDR3 spans 13 amino acids. V lost 5 bases and J lost 8, with 15 bases in between. CDR3 sequence: CASSPRGRGGYTF. CDR3 in DNA: TGTGCCAGCAGTCCCCGGGGCCGTGGGGGCTACACCTTC.

V usage is TRBV10-1 and J usage is TRBJ2-7; 8 bases align to TRBD2. This CDR3 region has 14 residues. Trimming cost V 6 bases and J 0 bases; bases outside gene matches: 4. Germline CDR1 WNHNN, CDR2 SYGVQD (reference sequence). CDR3 amino acids: CASSRGGSSYEQYF. The CDR3 DNA reads as TGCGCCAGCAGCCGGGGGGGGAGCTCCTACGAGCAGTACTTC.

The chain's CDR3 is CASSLVGQGAELNTEAFF. For the CDR3, the DNA is TGCGCCAGCAGCTTGGTTGGACAGGGGGCTGAATTGAACACTGAAGCTTTCTTT. J is TRBJ1-1 and V is TRBV5-1; 11 nucleotides align to TRBD1. Germline V CDR1 and CDR2: SGHRS, YFSETQ. Trimming removed 0 bases from V and 0 bases from J; junction bases left unmatched: 7. The CDR3 has 18 residues.